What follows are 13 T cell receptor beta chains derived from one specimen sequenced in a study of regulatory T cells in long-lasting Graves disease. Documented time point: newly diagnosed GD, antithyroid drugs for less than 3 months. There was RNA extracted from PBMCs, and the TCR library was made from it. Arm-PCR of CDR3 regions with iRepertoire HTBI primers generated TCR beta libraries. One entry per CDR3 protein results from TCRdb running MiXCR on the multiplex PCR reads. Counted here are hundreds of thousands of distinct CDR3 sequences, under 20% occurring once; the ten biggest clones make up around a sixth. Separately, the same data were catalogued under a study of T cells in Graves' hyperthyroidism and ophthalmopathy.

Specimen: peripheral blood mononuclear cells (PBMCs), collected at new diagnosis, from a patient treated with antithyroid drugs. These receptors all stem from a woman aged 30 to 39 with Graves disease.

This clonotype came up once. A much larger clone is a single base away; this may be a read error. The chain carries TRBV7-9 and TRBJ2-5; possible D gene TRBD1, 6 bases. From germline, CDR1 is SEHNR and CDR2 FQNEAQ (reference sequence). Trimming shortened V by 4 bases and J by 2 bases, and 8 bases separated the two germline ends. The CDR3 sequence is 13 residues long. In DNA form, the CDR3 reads TGTGCCAGCAGCTGGGGGCGGCAAGAGACCCAGTACTTC. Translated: CASSWGRQETQYF.

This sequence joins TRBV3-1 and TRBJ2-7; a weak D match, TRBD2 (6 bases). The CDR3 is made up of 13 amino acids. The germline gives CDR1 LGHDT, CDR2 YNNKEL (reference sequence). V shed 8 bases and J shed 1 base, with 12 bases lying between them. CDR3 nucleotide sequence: TGTGCCAGCGTCCGTAGCGGTTCCTACGAGCAGTACTTC. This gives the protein CASVRSGSYEQYF.

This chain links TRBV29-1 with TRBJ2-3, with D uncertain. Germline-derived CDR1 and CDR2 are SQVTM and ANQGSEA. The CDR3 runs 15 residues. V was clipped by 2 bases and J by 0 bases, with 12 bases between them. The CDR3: CSVESGRLSTDTQYF. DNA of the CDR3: TGCAGCGTTGAATCGGGCAGGCTAAGCACAGATACGCAGTATTTT.

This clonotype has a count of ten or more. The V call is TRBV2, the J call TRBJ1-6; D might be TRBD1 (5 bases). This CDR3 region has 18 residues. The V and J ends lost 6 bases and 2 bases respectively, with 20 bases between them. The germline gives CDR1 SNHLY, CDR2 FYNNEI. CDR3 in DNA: TGTGCCAGCAGGGCCGGCGGTCTGAGGGGCCCCTATAATTCACCCCTCCACTTT. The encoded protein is CASRAGGLRGPYNSPLHF.

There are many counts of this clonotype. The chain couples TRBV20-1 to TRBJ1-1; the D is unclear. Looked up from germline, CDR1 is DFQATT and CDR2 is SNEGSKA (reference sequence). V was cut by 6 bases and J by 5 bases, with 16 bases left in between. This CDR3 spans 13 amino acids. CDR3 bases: TGCAGTGCCGGCGTGGGCCTTTCTACTGAAGCTTTCTTT. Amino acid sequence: CSAGVGLSTEAFF.

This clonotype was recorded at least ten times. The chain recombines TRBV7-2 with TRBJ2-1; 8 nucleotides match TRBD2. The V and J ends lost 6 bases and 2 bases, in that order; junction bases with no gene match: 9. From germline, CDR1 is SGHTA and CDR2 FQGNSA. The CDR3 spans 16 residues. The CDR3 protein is CASRINAGGTYNEQFF. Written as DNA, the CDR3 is TGTGCCAGCAGAATTAATGCGGGAGGAACCTACAATGAGCAGTTCTTC.

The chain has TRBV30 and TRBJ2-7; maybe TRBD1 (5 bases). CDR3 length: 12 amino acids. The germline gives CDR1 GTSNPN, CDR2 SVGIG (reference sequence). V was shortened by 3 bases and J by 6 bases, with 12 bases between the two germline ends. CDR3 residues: CAWSDGQAEQYF. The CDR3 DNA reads TGTGCCTGGAGCGACGGACAAGCCGAGCAGTACTTC. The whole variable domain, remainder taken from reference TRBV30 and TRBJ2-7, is SQTIHQWPATLVQPVGSPLSLECTVEGTSNPNLYWYRQAAGRGLQLLFYSVGIGQISSEVPQNLSASRPQDRQFILSSKKLLLSDSGFYLCAWSDGQAEQYFGPGTRLTVT.

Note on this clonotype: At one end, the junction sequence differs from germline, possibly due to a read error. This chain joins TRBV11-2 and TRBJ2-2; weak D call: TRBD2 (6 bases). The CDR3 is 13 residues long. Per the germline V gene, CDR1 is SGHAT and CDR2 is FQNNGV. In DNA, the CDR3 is TGTGCCGGCAGACGACTAGACACCGGGGAGCTGTTTTTT. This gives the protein CAGRRLDTGELFF.

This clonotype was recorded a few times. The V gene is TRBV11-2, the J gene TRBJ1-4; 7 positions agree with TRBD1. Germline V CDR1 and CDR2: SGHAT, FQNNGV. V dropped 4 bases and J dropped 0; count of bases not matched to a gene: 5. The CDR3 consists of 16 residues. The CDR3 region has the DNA TGTGCCAGCAGCTCACGACAGGGAGCAACTAATGAAAAACTGTTTTTT. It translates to CASSSRQGATNEKLFF.

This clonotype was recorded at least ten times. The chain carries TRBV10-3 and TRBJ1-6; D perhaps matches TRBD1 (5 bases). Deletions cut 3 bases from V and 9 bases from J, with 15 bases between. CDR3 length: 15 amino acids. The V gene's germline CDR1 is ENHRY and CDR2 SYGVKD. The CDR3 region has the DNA TGTGCCATCAGTGATTCGGAAGGGGCGGGTTCACCCCTCCACTTT. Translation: CAISDSEGAGSPLHF.

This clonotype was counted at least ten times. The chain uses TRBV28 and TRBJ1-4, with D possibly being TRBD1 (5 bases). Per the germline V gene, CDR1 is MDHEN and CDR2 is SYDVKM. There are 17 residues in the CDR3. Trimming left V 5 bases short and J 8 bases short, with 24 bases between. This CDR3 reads CASSPLLTTSGREKLFF. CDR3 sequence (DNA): TGTGCCAGCAGTCCCTTATTGACCACCTCAGGGCGGGAAAAACTGTTTTTT.

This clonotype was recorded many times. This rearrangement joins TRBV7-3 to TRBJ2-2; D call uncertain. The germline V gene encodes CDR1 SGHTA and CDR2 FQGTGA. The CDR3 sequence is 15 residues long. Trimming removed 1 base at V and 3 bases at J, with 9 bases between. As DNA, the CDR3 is TGTGCCAGCAGCTTAAGTGGCGTTCACACCGGGGAGCTGTTTTTT. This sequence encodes CASSLSGVHTGELFF.

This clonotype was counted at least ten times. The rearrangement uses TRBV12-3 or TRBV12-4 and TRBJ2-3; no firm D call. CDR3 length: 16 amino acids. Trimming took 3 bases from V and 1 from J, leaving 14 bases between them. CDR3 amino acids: CASSFVGFRGTDTQYF. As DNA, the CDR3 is TGTGCCAGCAGTTTTGTAGGGTTTCGGGGCACAGATACGCAGTATTTT.